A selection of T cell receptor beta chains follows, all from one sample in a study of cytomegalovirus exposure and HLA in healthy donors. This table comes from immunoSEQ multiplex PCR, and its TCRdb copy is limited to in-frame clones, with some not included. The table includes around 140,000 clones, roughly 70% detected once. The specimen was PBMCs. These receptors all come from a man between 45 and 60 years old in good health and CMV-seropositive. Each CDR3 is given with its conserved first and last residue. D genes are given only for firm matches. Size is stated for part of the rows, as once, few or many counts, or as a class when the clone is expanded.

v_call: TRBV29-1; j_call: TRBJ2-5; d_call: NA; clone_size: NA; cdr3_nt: TGCAGCGTTCTGACAGCCCTAGAAGAGACCCAGTACTTC; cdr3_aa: CSVLTALEETQYF
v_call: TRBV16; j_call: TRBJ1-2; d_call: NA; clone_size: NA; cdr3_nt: TGTGCCAGCAGCCAATCGAAAAGCAACTATGGCTACACCTTC; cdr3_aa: CASSQSKSNYGYTF
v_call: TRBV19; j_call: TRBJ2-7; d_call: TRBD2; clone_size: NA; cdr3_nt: TGTGCCAGTAGTACCCTACAGGCGGGAGGCTACGAGCAGTACTTC; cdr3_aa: CASSTLQAGGYEQYF
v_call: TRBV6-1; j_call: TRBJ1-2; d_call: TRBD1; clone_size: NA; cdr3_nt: TGTGCCACAACCCGGGACAGGGGCTATGGCTACACCTTC; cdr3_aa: CATTRDRGYGYTF
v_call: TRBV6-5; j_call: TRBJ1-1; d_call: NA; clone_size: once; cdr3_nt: TGTGCCACACAGGGCGTCACTGAAGCTTTCTTT; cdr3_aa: CATQGVTEAFF
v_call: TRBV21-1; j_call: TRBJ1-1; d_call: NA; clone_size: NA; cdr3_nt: TGTGCCAGCAGCACTACGCCCACGACAGGGGGAGGTACTGAAGCTTTCTTT; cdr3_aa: CASSTTPTTGGGTEAFF
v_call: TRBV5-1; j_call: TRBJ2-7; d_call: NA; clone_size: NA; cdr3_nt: TGCGCCAGCAGCTTGGTCAGGGGCTACGAGCAGTACTTC; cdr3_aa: CASSLVRGYEQYF
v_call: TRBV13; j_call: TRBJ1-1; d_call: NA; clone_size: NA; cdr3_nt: TGTGCCAGCAGCTCCACAGGATATTTTATGAACACTGAAGCTTTCTTT; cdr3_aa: CASSSTGYFMNTEAFF
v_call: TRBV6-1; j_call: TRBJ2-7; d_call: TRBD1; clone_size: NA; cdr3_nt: TGTGCCAGCAAAAAGACAGGGAGCTCCTACGAGCAGTACTTC; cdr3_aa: CASKKTGSSYEQYF
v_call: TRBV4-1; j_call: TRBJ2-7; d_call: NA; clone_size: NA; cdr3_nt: TGCGCCAGCAGCCGACCGGGACTCGATGACTACGAGCAGTACTTC; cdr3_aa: CASSRPGLDDYEQYF
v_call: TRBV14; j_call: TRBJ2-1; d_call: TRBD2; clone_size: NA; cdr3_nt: TGTGCCAGCAGCCGGGGCGGGGGAGTAAATGAGCAGTTCTTC; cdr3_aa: CASSRGGGVNEQFF
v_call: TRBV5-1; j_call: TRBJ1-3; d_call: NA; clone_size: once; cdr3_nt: TGCGCCAGCAGCTTTTCAGGGGACGCGGGAAACACCATATATTTT; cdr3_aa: CASSFSGDAGNTIYF
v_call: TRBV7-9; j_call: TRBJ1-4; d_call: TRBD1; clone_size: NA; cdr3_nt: TGTGCCAGCAGCTTAGGGGACAGGCTGTATGAAAAACTGTTTTTT; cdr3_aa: CASSLGDRLYEKLFF
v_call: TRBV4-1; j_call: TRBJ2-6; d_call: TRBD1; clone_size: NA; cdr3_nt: TGCGCCAGCACCCGAATCGGACAGGAGACCATCTCTGGGGCCAACGTCCTGATTTTC; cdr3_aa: CASTRIGQETISGANVLIF
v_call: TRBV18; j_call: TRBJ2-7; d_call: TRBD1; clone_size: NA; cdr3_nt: TGTGCCAGCTCACCAGGGGGACAGGGCGGCGAGCAGTACTTC; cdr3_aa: CASSPGGQGGEQYF
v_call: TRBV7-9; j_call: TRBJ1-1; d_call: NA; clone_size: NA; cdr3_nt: TGTGCCAGCAGTCAGATACAGGGTGCTACTGAAGCTTTCTTT; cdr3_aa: CASSQIQGATEAFF
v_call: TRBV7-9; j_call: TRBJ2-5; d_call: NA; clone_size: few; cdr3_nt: TGTGCCAGCACAGGATACCAAGAGACCCAGTACTTC; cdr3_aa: CASTGYQETQYF
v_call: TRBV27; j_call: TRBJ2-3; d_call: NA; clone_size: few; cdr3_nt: TGTGCCAGCAGTTTGAGCGGCCCCGGGACTCGGAAGACAGATACGCAGTATTTT; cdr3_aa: CASSLSGPGTRKTDTQYF
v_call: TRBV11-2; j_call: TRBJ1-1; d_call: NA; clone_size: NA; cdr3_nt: TGTGCCAGCAGCTTCGGGGGGCACACTGAAGCTTTCTTT; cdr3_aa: CASSFGGHTEAFF
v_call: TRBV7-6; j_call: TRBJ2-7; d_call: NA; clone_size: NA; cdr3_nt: TGTGCCAGCAGCCCCGGAGGTGGCTACGAGCAGTACTTC; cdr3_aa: CASSPGGGYEQYF
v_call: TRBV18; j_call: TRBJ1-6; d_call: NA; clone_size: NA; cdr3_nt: TGTGCCAGCTCACCAAGCAGGGAATCACCCCTCCACTTT; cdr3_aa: CASSPSRESPLHF
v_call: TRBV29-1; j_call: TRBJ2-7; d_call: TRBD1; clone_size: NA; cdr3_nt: TGCAGCGTTGACACGACAGGGAGCGACGAGCAGTACTTC; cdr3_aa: CSVDTTGSDEQYF
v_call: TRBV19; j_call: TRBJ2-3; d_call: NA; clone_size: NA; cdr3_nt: TGTGCCAGTAGTATACTCGACAGAGCAGATACGCAGTATTTT; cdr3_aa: CASSILDRADTQYF
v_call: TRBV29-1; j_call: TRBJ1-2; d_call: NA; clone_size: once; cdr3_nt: TGCAGCGTTGAAGATCTTCGGGAGGGACACTATGGCTACACCTTC; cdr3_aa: CSVEDLREGHYGYTF
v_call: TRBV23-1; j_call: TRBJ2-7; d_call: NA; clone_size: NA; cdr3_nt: TGCGCCAAGCAGCGGTCTTCCCTCCTCGGGTGGGTTTACGAGCAGTACTTC; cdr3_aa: CAKQRSSLLGWVYEQYF
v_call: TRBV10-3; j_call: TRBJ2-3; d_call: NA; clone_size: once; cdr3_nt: TGTGCCATCAGTTCCACTAGCCGACCTAGCACAGATACGCAGTATTTT; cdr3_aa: CAISSTSRPSTDTQYF
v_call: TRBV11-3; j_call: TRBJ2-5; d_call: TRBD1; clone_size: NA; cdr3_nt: TGTGCCAGCAGCCCCCGACAGGGAAAGGGGGAGACCCAGTACTTC; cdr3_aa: CASSPRQGKGETQYF
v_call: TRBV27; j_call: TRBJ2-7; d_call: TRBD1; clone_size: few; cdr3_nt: TGTGCCAGCTCTCCCGGGACAGGTTACGAGCAGTACTTC; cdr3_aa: CASSPGTGYEQYF